This T cell receptor beta chain was recovered during a study of vaccination and CD4 T cells after COVID-19. Study-level points and caveats: Reactive clone data from convalescent patients indicated a median of about 90% appearing only post-vaccination.

For this clonotype: What it recognizes is unknown.

Germline trimming cut 5 bases from V and 0 bases from J; bases unmatched to any gene: 7. This CDR3 is built from 16 residues. The germline V gene encodes CDR1 LNHNV and CDR2 YYDKDF (reference sequence). Treatment described: approximately 9-day PBMC culture with coronavirus spike peptide pools or control peptides (ViraFEST assay). Via ViraFEST, peptide pools expanded antigen-specific T cells before TCR sequencing. Sequenced with the Oncomine TCR Beta short-read assay was DNA taken from cultured CD4+ T cells. MiXCR, run by TCRdb on the PCR reads, gives a single entry per CDR3 protein. In the table there are about 15,000 distinct CDR3 sequences, more than 40% of which are singletons.

The receptor was derived from a human donor with COVID-19. The source material was cultured CD4+ T cells from blood. The chain links TRBV15 to TRBJ2-3; 8 bases map to TRBD2. CDR3 residues: CATSRRLAGSTDTQYF. The CDR3 bases are TGTGCCACCAGCCGCCGATTAGCGGGGAGCACAGATACGCAGTATTTT.